The 9 T cell receptor beta chains below were found in one sample sequenced in a study of blood T cell repertoires in COVID-19 (TCRdb year 2020). Library preparation employed the immunoSEQ multiplex PCR assay. TCRdb's version of the immuneACCESS table is confined to in-frame rearrangements and falls short of the full clone set. An unresolved V gene accounts for under half of the shortfall where checked; the remainder is of unknown origin. The sample records roughly 200,000 clones, 78% of which are singletons. The ten largest clones capture roughly 2.8% of the sample. Sequencing was done on a sample of peripheral blood. The origin of the receptors is an elderly woman with active or convalescent COVID-19.

This clone has just one count. The same CDR3 also results from other DNA sequences found in this sample. This chain connects TRBV5-1 to TRBJ1-1; D gene uncertain. V was cut by 4 bases and J by 1 base, with 8 bases left in between. Germline CDR1 reads SGHRS; CDR2 reads YFSETQ. This CDR3 contains 13 residues. The CDR3 reads CASSLDWNTEAFF. The DNA for the CDR3 is TGCGCCAGCAGCCTAGACTGGAACACTGAAGCTTTCTTT.

This clone was seen only once. The rearrangement links TRBV5-6 to TRBJ1-2, with D possibly being TRBD1 (5 bases). The V end lost 4 bases, the J end lost 8 bases, and 9 bases lay between the germline ends. CDR1 SGHDT and CDR2 YYEEEE come from the germline V gene. The CDR3 consists of 11 residues. CDR3 nucleotide sequence: TGTGCCAGCAGCCCCGGGGGGGGCTACACCTTC. This sequence encodes CASSPGGGYTF.

V and J are TRBV10-3 and TRBJ1-4, with D possibly being TRBD1 (6 bases). The V and J ends lost 3 bases and 2 bases respectively, with 10 bases between them. CDR1 and CDR2 (germline): ENHRY, SYGVKD. The CDR3 spans 15 residues. The CDR3: CAISEQGGTNEKLFF. The CDR3 region has the DNA TGTGCCATCAGTGAACAGGGTGGGACTAATGAAAAACTGTTTTTT.

DNA for the CDR3: TGTGCCAGCAGAGGACAGGGGGCCGGTGGCTACACCTTC. Its protein is CASRGQGAGGYTF. The rearrangement uses TRBV2 and TRBJ1-2, with TRBD1 matching 11 bases. The germline gives CDR1 SNHLY, CDR2 FYNNEI. The CDR3 spans 13 residues. V was pared by 6 bases and J by 7 bases, with 4 bases of the junction left unmatched.

This clone was seen a few times. The V gene is TRBV7-2, the J gene TRBJ2-1; a weak D match, TRBD1 (6 bases). The V and J ends lost 5 bases and 10 bases respectively, with 24 bases between them. The germline CDR1 and CDR2 sequences are SGHTA and FQGNSA. This CDR3 has 16 amino acids. The CDR3 DNA is TGTGCCAGCAGCCCGCGGACAGTCTACAATTTCAACGAGCAGTTCTTC. As protein: CASSPRTVYNFNEQFF.

This clone was counted only a few times. This sequence joins TRBV27 and TRBJ2-7; 7 positions match TRBD1. The CDR3 runs to 13 residues. Unmatched junction bases numbered 3, after V lost 4 bases and J lost 3 bases. Per germline, CDR1 MNHEY and CDR2 SMNVEV (reference sequence). The CDR3 loop reads CASSSTGNYEQYF. DNA for the CDR3: TGTGCCAGCAGTTCGACAGGGAACTACGAGCAGTACTTC.

The chain couples TRBV27 to TRBJ2-3; perhaps TRBD2 as D (5 bases). Trimming removed 5 bases at V and 8 bases at J, with 14 bases between. Germline V CDR1 and CDR2: MNHEY, SMNVEV (reference sequence). This CDR3 is 13 amino acids long. The CDR3 DNA reads TGTGCCAGCAGTATGGCGGACGGACTTACGCAGTATTTT. Amino acid sequence: CASSMADGLTQYF.

This clone has only a few counts. V and J are TRBV19 and TRBJ1-5, with D possibly being TRBD1 (6 bases). V lost 4 bases and J 2 bases, leaving 12 bases between the germline ends. From germline, CDR1 is LNHDA and CDR2 SQIVND (reference sequence). The CDR3 has 15 amino acids. CDR3 region: CASSSQGMGNQPQHF. For the CDR3, the DNA is TGTGCCAGTAGTAGCCAGGGGATGGGCAATCAGCCCCAGCATTTT.

Notes on this clone: One junction end disagrees with the germline gene, perhaps due to a read error. V gene TRBV5-4 combines with J gene TRBJ2-1, with D possibly TRBD2 on 5 matching bases. The length of the CDR3 is 12 residues. Per germline, CDR1 SGHNT and CDR2 YYREEE (reference sequence). CDR3 in amino acids: CASSLDYGESIF. The DNA of the CDR3 is TGTGCCAGCAGCTTGGATTACGGGGAATCAATCTTC.